This passage covers 5 T cell receptor beta chains from one sample sequenced in a study of vaccination effects on CD4 cells after COVID-19. Upon completion of around ten days in culture, CD4+ T cells were isolated. The assay was immunoSEQ multiplex PCR, and TCRdb's table has in-frame clones only and misses some. The data contain under 60,000 clones, more than 65% of them singletons. For these TCRs, the target antigens are not known. The sample in question was CD4+ T cells from PBMCs cultured without peptide, obtained before COVID-19 vaccination. The receptors were gathered from a human donor who received a COVID-19 vaccine.

This sequence joins TRBV5-1 and TRBJ2-3; tentative D call: TRBD2 (5 bases). CDR3 length equals 15 residues. Germline-derived CDR1 and CDR2 are SGHRS and YFSETQ. V was pared by 2 bases and J by 1 base, with 11 bases between. The CDR3 sequence is CASSLLGYGTDTQYF. As DNA, the CDR3 is TGCGCCAGCAGCTTACTAGGGTACGGCACAGATACGCAGTATTTT.

This clone has more than one count but fewer than ten. CDR3 amino acids: CASSVDRDTEAFF. CDR3 DNA: TGTGCCAGCAGCGTGGACAGAGACACTGAAGCTTTCTTT. This rearrangement joins TRBV9 to TRBJ1-1; possible D gene TRBD1, 6 bases. CDR3 length: 13 residues. Germline-derived CDR1 and CDR2 are SGDLS and YYNGEE. Trimming cost V 2 bases and J 3 bases, with 8 bases left between them.

The chain is built from TRBV6-5 and TRBJ1-2; possible D gene TRBD1, 5 bases. The V end was cut by 0 bases, the J end by 4 bases, with 9 bases between. CDR1 and CDR2 (germline): MNHEY, SVGAGI. The CDR3 is 14 residues long. In DNA, the CDR3 is TGTGCCAGCAGTTACTCGGGACCGAGCTATGGCTACACCTTC. It translates to CASSYSGPSYGYTF.

This chain connects TRBV7-2 to TRBJ2-3, with a possible D match to TRBD2 (5 bases). This CDR3 is 14 amino acids long. With 4 bases removed from V and 2 bases from J, the gap between germline ends came to 10 bases. The germline V gene has CDR1 SGHTA and CDR2 FQGNSA. CDR3 region: CASSSDFFTDTQYF. CDR3 sequence (DNA): TGTGCCAGCAGCTCGGACTTCTTCACAGATACGCAGTATTTT.

J is TRBJ2-1 and V is TRBV25-1, with TRBD2 matching over 8 bases. The V segment lost 7 bases and the J segment 3 bases; nucleotides outside the gene matches: 8. The CDR3 contains 15 residues. Germline-derived CDR1 and CDR2 are MGHDK and SYGVNS. The CDR3 here is CASIPGGTSYNEQFF. CDR3 in DNA: TGTGCCAGCATTCCCGGTGGGACTAGCTACAATGAGCAGTTCTTC.